The text below deals with one TCR beta chain. No antigen is known for it. The data derive from a study of identical twins. Overall study results and limits: Out-of-frame alpha sequences common to twins were enriched for low generation probability.

Germline-derived CDR1 and CDR2 are SGHDN and FVKESK. With 2 bases removed from V and 2 bases from J, the gap between germline ends came to 7 bases. CDR3 length: 14 amino acids. Through template switching, a universal primer site was introduced, and the cDNA contained unique molecular identifiers. A single record per CDR3 protein comes from TCRdb applying MiXCR to the 5' RACE reads. The sample contains 1.5 million or so distinct CDR3 sequences, roughly 35% of which appear only once. This TCR was recovered from a newborn girl in good health. Sequenced: cord blood. The chain employs TRBV14 and TRBJ2-1; no clear D gene. CDR3 bases: TGTGCCAGCAGCCAATCGCTAGCCTACAATGAGCAGTTCTTC. Translation: CASSQSLAYNEQFF.